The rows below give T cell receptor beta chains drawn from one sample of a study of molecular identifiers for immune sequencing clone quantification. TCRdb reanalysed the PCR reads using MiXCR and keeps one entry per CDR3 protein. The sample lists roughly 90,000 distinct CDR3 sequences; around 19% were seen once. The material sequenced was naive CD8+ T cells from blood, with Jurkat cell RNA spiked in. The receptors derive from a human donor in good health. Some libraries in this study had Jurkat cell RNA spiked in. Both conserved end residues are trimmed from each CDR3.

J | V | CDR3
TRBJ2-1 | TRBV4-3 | ASSQVQGYNEQF
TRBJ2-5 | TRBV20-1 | SARDIGQGGETQY
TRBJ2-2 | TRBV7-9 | ASSKAAEYTGELF
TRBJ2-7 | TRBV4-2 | ASSQEMTGGYEQY
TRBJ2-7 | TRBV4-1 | ASSQDSPVGGSYEQY
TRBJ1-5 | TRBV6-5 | ASSSGVTNQPQH
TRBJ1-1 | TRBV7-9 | ASSSGTENTEAF
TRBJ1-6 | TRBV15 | ATSSEGGGYSPLH
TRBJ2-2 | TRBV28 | ASSFLTSGSNTGELF
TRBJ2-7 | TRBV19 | ASSSEWGATDEQY
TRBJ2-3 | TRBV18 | ASSPSTSEWFPDTQY